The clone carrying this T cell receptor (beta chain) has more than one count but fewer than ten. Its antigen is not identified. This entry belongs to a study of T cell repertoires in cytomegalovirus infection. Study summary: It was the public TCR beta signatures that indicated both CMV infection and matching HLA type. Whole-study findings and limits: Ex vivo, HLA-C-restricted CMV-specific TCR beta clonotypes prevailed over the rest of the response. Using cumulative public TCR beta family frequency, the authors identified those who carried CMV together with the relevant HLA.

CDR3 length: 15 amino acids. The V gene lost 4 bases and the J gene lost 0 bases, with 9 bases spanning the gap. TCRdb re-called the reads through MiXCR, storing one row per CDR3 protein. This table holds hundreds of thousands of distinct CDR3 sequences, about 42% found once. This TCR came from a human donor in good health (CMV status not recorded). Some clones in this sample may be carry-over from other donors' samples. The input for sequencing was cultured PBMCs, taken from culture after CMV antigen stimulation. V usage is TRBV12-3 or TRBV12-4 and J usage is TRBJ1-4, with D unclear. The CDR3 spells CASSYRGATNEKLFF. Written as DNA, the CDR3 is TGTGCCAGCAGTTATCGGGGTGCAACTAATGAAAAACTGTTTTTT.